The subject of this entry is one T cell receptor (beta chain). TCRdb re-analyzed the PCR reads using MiXCR. The repertoire holds about 16,000 clones, with 27% as singletons. The CDR3 sequence is 15 residues long. In germline, CDR1 is MNHNY, CDR2 SVGAGI (reference sequence). Trimming pared 2 bases from V and 2 bases from J, leaving 10 bases between. The data derive from a study of metastatic and nonmetastatic thyroid tumors. Prior to thyroid surgery, none of the patients had received any treatment. The rearrangement uses TRBV6-6 and TRBJ1-5; the D is unclear. The clonotype was recovered from a female donor with papillary thyroid cancer or a benign thyroid nodule (not recorded which). Some clones in this sample may be carry-over from other donors' samples. Sequencing used adjacent normal tissue. The CDR3 reads CASSYVRGGNQPQHF. CDR3 in DNA: TGTGCCAGCAGTTACGTCCGGGGTGGCAATCAGCCCCAGCATTTT.